This TCR beta chain was recorded in a study of identical twins. There are many counts of this clonotype. Its matching antigen is unknown. The CDR3 extends over 14 amino acids. The J segment lost 2 bases and the V segment lost 7 bases, leaving 4 bases of the junction unmatched. General study results and limits: Zero-insertion findings could be partly confounded by invariant cells (MAIT and iNKT cells). Memory repertoires lacked the insertion deficit that abundant cord blood beta clonotypes showed. Within monozygotic twins, out-of-frame TCR alpha sharing was underestimated by the models. Weaker excess sharing between twins was seen in beta out-of-frame sequences.

TCRdb ran MiXCR on the 5' RACE reads and lists one entry per CDR3 protein. Of around 480,000 distinct CDR3 sequences in the sample, 11% to 15% were seen once. These data are also associated with another study on yellow fever vaccine responses in identical twins.

Sequenced input: CD4+ T cells sorted from blood. The source is a woman younger than 35 in good health. V is TRBV12-3 or TRBV12-4 and J is TRBJ2-1; 8 positions match TRBD1. Here the CDR3 reads CASKEDRAYNEQFF. CDR3 coding DNA: TGTGCCAGCAAAGAGGACAGGGCCTACAATGAGCAGTTCTTC.